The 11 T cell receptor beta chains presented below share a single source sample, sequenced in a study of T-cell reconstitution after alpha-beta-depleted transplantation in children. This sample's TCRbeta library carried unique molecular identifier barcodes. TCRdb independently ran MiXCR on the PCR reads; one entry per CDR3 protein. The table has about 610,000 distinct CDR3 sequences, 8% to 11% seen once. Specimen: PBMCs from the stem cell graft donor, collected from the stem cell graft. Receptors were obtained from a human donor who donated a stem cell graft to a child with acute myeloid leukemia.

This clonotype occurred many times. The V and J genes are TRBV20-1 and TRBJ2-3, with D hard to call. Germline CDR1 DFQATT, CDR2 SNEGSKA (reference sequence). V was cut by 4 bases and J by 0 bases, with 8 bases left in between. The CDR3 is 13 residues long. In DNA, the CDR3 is TGCAGTGCTAAGGTCGGGAGCACAGATACGCAGTATTTT. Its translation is CSAKVGSTDTQYF.

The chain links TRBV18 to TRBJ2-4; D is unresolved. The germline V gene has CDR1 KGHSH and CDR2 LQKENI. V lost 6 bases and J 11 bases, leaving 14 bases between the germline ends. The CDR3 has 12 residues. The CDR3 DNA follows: TGTGCCAGCTCCCCGACCGAAGGTGTTCAGTACTTC. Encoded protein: CASSPTEGVQYF.

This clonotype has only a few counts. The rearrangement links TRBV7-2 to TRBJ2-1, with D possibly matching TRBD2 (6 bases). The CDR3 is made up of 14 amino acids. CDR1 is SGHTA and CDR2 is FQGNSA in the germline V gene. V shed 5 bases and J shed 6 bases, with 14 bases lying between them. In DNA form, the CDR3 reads TGTGCCAGCAGCCCGGGACTGGTCCGCAATGAGCAGTTCTTC. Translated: CASSPGLVRNEQFF.

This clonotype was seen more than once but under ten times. The CDR3 coding sequence is TGTGCCACCAGTGATCCGAACTGGGGGTCCCAGCATTTT. It codes for CATSDPNWGSQHF. The V gene is TRBV24-1, the J gene TRBJ1-5, with a tentative D call TRBD1 (5 bases). Per germline, CDR1 KGHDR and CDR2 SFDVKD. The length of the CDR3 is 13 residues. Trimming removed 3 bases at V and 11 bases at J, with 13 bases between.

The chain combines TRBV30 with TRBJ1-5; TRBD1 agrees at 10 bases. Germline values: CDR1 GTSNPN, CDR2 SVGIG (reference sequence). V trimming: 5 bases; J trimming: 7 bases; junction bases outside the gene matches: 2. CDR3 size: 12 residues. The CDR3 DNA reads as TGTGCCTGGGGGACAGGGGACCAGCCCCAGCATTTT. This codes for CAWGTGDQPQHF.

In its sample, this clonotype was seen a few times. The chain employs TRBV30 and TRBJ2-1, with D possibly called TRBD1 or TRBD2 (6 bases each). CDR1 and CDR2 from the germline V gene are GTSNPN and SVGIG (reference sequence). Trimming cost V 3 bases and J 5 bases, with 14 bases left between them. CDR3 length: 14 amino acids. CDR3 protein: CAWSGGRLHNEQFF. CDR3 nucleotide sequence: TGTGCCTGGAGCGGGGGCCGCCTACACAATGAGCAGTTCTTC.

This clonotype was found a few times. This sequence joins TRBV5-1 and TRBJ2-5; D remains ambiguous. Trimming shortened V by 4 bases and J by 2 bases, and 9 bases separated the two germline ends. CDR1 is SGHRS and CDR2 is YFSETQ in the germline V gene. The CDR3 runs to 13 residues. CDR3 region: CASSPESQETQYF. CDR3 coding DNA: TGCGCCAGCAGCCCCGAGAGTCAAGAGACCCAGTACTTC.

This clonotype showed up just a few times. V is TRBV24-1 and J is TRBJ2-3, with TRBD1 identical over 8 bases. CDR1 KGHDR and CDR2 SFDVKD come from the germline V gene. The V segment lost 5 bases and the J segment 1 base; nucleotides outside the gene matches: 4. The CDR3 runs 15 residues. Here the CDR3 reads CATSAQDRGTDTQYF. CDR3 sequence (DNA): TGTGCCACCAGTGCTCAGGACAGGGGCACAGATACGCAGTATTTT.

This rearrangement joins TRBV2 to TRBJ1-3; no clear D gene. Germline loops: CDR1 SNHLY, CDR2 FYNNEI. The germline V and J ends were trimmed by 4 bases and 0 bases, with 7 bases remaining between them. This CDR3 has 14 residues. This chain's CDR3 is CASSGWASGNTIYF. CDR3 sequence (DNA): TGTGCCAGCAGTGGCTGGGCCTCTGGAAACACCATATATTTT.

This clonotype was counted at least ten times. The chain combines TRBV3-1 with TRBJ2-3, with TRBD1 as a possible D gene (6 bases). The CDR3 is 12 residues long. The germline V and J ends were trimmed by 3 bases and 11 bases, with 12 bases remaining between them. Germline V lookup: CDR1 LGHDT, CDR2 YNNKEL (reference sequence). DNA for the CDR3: TGTGCCAGCAGCCACGGGGACAAGAAGCAGTATTTT. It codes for CASSHGDKKQYF.

For the CDR3, the DNA is TGCAGCGTTTCCCCCGGAGCCGCTGAAGCTTTCTTT. Protein product: CSVSPGAAEAFF. The chain joins TRBV29-1 to TRBJ1-1, with unresolved D. Per the germline V gene, CDR1 is SQVTM and CDR2 is ANQGSEA. V was cut by 5 bases and J by 6 bases, with 13 bases left in between. The CDR3 consists of 12 residues.